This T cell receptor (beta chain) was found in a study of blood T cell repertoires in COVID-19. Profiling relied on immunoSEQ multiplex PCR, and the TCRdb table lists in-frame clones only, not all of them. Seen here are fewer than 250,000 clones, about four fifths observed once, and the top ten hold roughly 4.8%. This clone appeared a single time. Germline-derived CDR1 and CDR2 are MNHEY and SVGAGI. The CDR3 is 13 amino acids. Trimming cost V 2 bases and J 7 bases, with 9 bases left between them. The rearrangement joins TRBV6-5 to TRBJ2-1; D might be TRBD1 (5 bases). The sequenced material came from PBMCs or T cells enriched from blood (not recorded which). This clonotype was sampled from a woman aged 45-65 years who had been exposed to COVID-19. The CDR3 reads CASSYVDSNEQFF. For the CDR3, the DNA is TGTGCCAGCAGTTACGTAGACAGTAATGAGCAGTTCTTC.